The TCR beta chain described here comes from a study of cytomegalovirus exposure and HLA in healthy donors. Study information: Among about 400 genotyped donors, around 77% fell in the Caucasian-associated ancestry cluster.

A word on this clone: The antigen is unknown.

This CDR3 has 15 amino acids. Germline CDR1 SGHNT, CDR2 YENEEA. Trimming shortened V by 3 bases and J by 5 bases, and 16 bases separated the two germline ends. 13 Jbeta primers and 60 Vbeta primers were used for the PCR. Clones were sequenced by immunoSEQ multiplex PCR, and TCRdb holds only the in-frame ones, with some missing. In the table there are about 150,000 clones, roughly 77% of which are singletons. Whole-study results and caveats: The authors assumed roughly uniform sequencing depth across donors for presence/absence analyses. What a later analysis reportedly showed was that an Asian-associated ancestry cluster had fewer N-insertions than the roughly 670-donor mean.

The sequenced sample was PBMCs. The chain joins TRBV11-3 to TRBJ2-5, with D perhaps matching TRBD2 (6 bases). This TCR came from a man aged 25-40 years in good health. The CDR3 region is CASSLNRLVYETQYF. CDR3 nucleotide sequence: TGTGCCAGCAGCTTGAATAGACTAGTTTATGAGACCCAGTACTTC.